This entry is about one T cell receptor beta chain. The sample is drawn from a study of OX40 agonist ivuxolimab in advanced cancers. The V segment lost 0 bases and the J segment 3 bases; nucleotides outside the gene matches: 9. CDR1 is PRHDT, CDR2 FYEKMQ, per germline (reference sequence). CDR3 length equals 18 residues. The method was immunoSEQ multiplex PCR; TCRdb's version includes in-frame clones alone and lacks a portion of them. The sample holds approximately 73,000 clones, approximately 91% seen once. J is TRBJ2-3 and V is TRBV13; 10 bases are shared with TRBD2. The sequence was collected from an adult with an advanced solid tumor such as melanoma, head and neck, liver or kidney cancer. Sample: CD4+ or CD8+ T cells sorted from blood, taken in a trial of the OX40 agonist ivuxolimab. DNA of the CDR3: TGTGCCAGCAGCTTAGGACGGCCTAGCGGGAGTGGGACAGATACGCAGTATTTT. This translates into CASSLGRPSGSGTDTQYF.